This note documents a single T cell receptor beta chain sequence. This sample is drawn from a study of blood T cell repertoires in COVID-19. The study counted Cohort 3 donors as recovered given two negative PCRs, clearance, or symptom resolution. In the original analysis: It was from reference gene primer amplification that nucleated cell counts were estimated. This table comes from immunoSEQ multiplex PCR, and its TCRdb copy is limited to in-frame clones, with some not included. That table supplies the V and J calls and clone size; D and trimming were determined from the DNA. The profile covers approximately 300,000 clones, with 80% to 90% appearing a single time and approximately 5.3% taken by the ten largest. The CDR3 contains 15 residues. Per germline, CDR1 SNHLY and CDR2 FYNNEI. V was cut by 4 bases and J by 4 bases, with 13 bases left in between.

This clonotype was obtained from a woman aged 30 to 39 who had recovered from COVID-19. The chain combines TRBV2 with TRBJ1-4; no reliable D call. Input material: PBMCs or T cells enriched from blood (not recorded which). The CDR3 reads CASSVPGVSNEKLFF. CDR3 DNA sequence: TGTGCCAGCAGTGTGCCAGGCGTTAGTAATGAAAAACTGTTTTTT.